These 19 T cell receptor beta chains came from one sample sequenced in a study of blood T cell repertoires in COVID-19. The repertoire was sequenced with immunoSEQ multiplex PCR; TCRdb's copy has only in-frame clones and lacks some. This table has approximately 210,000 clones, about nine tenths appearing once. The sequenced sample was peripheral blood. Every receptor here comes from a man between 50 and 59 years old with COVID-19, enrolled during active disease.

The chain employs TRBV11-2 and TRBJ2-3; the D is unclear. Per the germline V gene, CDR1 is SGHAT and CDR2 is FQNNGV. Trimming left V 1 base short and J 4 bases short, with 12 bases between. This CDR3 spans 15 amino acids. CDR3 coding DNA: TGTGCCAGCAGCTTAGGGGCAGGAAACCCAGATACGCAGTATTTT. Translating gives CASSLGAGNPDTQYF.

This clone occurred once. This chain uses TRBV30 with TRBJ1-1; the D is unclear. Looked up from germline, CDR1 is GTSNPN and CDR2 is SVGIG (reference sequence). V dropped 3 bases and J dropped 10 bases, with 12 bases sitting between them. This CDR3 is built from 11 residues. As DNA, the CDR3 is TGTGCCTGGAGGACGGGTTTTGGAGCTTTCTTT. Its protein is CAWRTGFGAFF.

This chain uses TRBV5-1 with TRBJ2-2, with D possibly TRBD1 on 6 matching bases. V was clipped by 3 bases and J by 0 bases, with 9 bases between them. Germline CDR1 is SGHRS and CDR2 is YFSETQ. The CDR3 extends over 15 amino acids. CDR3: CASSWGTTNTGELFF. CDR3 DNA: TGCGCCAGCAGCTGGGGGACAACGAACACCGGGGAGCTGTTTTTT.

This CDR3 reads CASRTGWQGYNEQFF. DNA of the CDR3: TGTGCCAGCCGTACCGGGTGGCAGGGGTACAATGAGCAGTTCTTC. The chain recombines TRBV19 with TRBJ2-1, with D maybe TRBD1 (6 bases). The CDR3 has 15 amino acids. Trimming took 9 bases from V and 4 from J, leaving 19 bases between them. Germline-derived CDR1 and CDR2 are LNHDA and SQIVND (reference sequence).

The chain employs TRBV7-9 and TRBJ1-5; tentatively, D is TRBD1 (5 bases). CDR3 length equals 17 residues. Looked up from germline, CDR1 is SEHNR and CDR2 is FQNEAQ (reference sequence). The V end lost 4 bases, the J end lost 4 bases, and 20 bases lay between the germline ends. CDR3 region: CASSSGRVWGLNQPQHF. Written as DNA, the CDR3 is TGTGCCAGCAGCTCGGGTCGTGTGTGGGGCTTGAATCAGCCCCAGCATTTT.

The chain links TRBV19 to TRBJ2-2; 7 nucleotides match TRBD1. V lost 8 bases, J lost 5 bases, and 8 bases stayed unmatched. The CDR3 covers 14 residues. The germline V gene has CDR1 LNHDA and CDR2 SQIVND (reference sequence). CDR3 DNA: TGTGCCAGTGTAGGGGGCTCTAGTACCGGGGAGCTGTTTTTT. Translating gives CASVGGSSTGELFF.

The CDR3 DNA reads as TGTGCCAGCAGCCTAGGGGTCAACTATGGCTACACCTTC. It codes for CASSLGVNYGYTF. V usage is TRBV7-3 and J usage is TRBJ1-2, with D possibly being TRBD1 (5 bases). Per germline, CDR1 SGHTA and CDR2 FQGTGA. V was clipped by 5 bases and J by 2 bases, with 9 bases between them. CDR3 length equals 13 residues.

The chain employs TRBV14 and TRBJ1-1, with D possibly matching TRBD1 (5 bases). Germline CDR1 SGHDN, CDR2 FVKESK. This CDR3 comprises 15 residues. V was cut by 1 base and J by 6 bases, with 15 bases left in between. The CDR3: CASSQAQGMKAEAFF. The CDR3 DNA reads as TGTGCCAGCAGCCAAGCTCAGGGAATGAAGGCTGAAGCTTTCTTT.

The chain uses TRBV12-3 or TRBV12-4 and TRBJ1-2; D remains ambiguous. The V and J ends lost 5 bases and 5 bases respectively, with 12 bases between them. This CDR3 is 13 amino acids long. The CDR3 DNA reads TGTGCCAGCAGTCAAACACCGACTTATGGCTACACCTTC. Residues: CASSQTPTYGYTF.

The chain is built from TRBV27 and TRBJ2-5; TRBD2 matches at 10 bases. Germline values: CDR1 MNHEY, CDR2 SMNVEV (reference sequence). V was clipped by 5 bases and J by 4 bases; unmatched bases: 4. CDR3 size: 14 residues. CDR3 bases: TGTGCCAGCAGTCCTAGCGGGAGTGGAGAGACCCAGTACTTC. This sequence encodes CASSPSGSGETQYF.

This chain links TRBV5-1 with TRBJ1-3; a weak D match, TRBD1 (6 bases). The CDR3 sequence is 15 residues long. Between the trimmed V and J ends, which lost 0 bases and 3 bases, there was a span of 10 bases. Germline CDR1 and CDR2: SGHRS and YFSETQ. CDR3 amino acids: CASSLVTGSGNTIYF. Written as DNA, the CDR3 is TGCGCCAGCAGCTTGGTAACAGGGAGTGGAAACACCATATATTTT.

This clone was detected a few times. V is TRBV30 and J is TRBJ1-6; D is unresolved. Trimming took off 2 bases at V and 0 bases at J, with 5 bases between the two ends. The CDR3 contains 14 residues. Germline V gene data show CDR1 as GTSNPN and CDR2 as SVGIG (reference sequence). CDR3 nucleotide sequence: TGTGCCTGGAGTCGGAGCTCCTATAATTCACCCCTCCACTTT. It translates to CAWSRSSYNSPLHF.

J is TRBJ1-5 and V is TRBV2, with D possibly matching TRBD1 (6 bases). V gave up 5 bases and J gave up 2 bases, with 13 bases separating them. Germline CDR1 is SNHLY and CDR2 is FYNNEI. This CDR3 region has 15 residues. The CDR3 coding sequence is TGTGCCAGCAGTCCGCGAGGGGGGGGCAATCAGCCCCAGCATTTT. Its translation: CASSPRGGGNQPQHF.

J is TRBJ1-3 and V is TRBV7-9, with a tentative D call TRBD1 (5 bases). The CDR3 is 15 amino acids. Germline lookup yields CDR1 SEHNR and CDR2 FQNEAQ (reference sequence). Trimming stripped 1 base from V and 6 bases from J, with 13 bases between. The CDR3 coding sequence is TGTGCCAGCAGCTTAGATGGGGCAGCTCTAAACACCATATATTTT. Protein: CASSLDGAALNTIYF.

On this clone itself: This same CDR3 is encoded by further DNA sequences in the sample. The rearrangement uses TRBV6-5 and TRBJ2-5, with 7 bases matching TRBD2. Germline assignment: CDR1 MNHEY and CDR2 SVGAGI. The CDR3 has 13 residues. The J segment lost 5 bases and the V segment lost 3 bases, leaving 3 bases of the junction unmatched. The CDR3 DNA sequence: TGTGCCAGCAGTTATACCGGGGGGGAGACCCAGTACTTC. It is translated as CASSYTGGETQYF.

The chain combines TRBV19 with TRBJ2-5, with 8 nucleotides matching TRBD2. This CDR3 is 13 amino acids long. V shed 7 bases, J shed 4 bases, and the junction held 5 bases outside the gene matches. Germline CDR1 is LNHDA and CDR2 is SQIVND (reference sequence). CDR3 nucleotides: TGTGCCAGTATCGGGAGGGGTGGAGAGACCCAGTACTTC. Translation: CASIGRGGETQYF.

This clone has just one count. The CDR3 sequence is CATSAPGQGAYEQYF. The CDR3, as DNA: TGTGCCACCAGTGCCCCGGGACAGGGGGCCTACGAGCAGTACTTC. The gene calls are TRBV24-1 and TRBJ2-7; 11 bases match TRBD1. Unmatched junction bases numbered 4, after V lost 5 bases and J lost 2 bases. The CDR3 spans 15 residues. Germline values: CDR1 KGHDR, CDR2 SFDVKD.

V is TRBV6-2 or TRBV6-3 and J is TRBJ2-1; 13 positions match TRBD2. The germline V gene encodes CDR1 MNHEY and CDR2 SVGEGT. V shed 0 bases, J shed 3 bases, and the junction held 8 bases outside the gene matches. The CDR3 sequence is 19 residues long. CDR3 residues: CASSYSMGLAGTNYNEQFF. CDR3 DNA sequence: TGTGCCAGCAGTTACTCGATGGGACTAGCGGGGACAAACTACAATGAGCAGTTCTTC.

The chain recombines TRBV7-2 with TRBJ2-2; a weak D match, TRBD2 (5 bases). Germline CDR1 SGHTA, CDR2 FQGNSA. V lost 4 bases and J lost 0, with 12 bases in between. The CDR3 has 16 amino acids. The CDR3 region is CASSSRDYANTGELFF. The CDR3 DNA sequence: TGTGCCAGCAGCTCCCGTGACTACGCGAACACCGGGGAGCTGTTTTTT.